This T cell receptor (beta chain) appears in the sequencing data of a study of Graves' ophthalmopathy and Graves' hyperthyroidism. Trimming shortened V by 2 bases and J by 7 bases, and 18 bases separated the two germline ends. Germline V lookup: CDR1 LGHDT, CDR2 YNNKEL (reference sequence). This CDR3 is built from 15 residues. RNA transcripts were the source from which TCR beta CDR3 regions were amplified. HTBI primers served in a first-round RT-PCR, which a second-round multiplex PCR followed. Via MiXCR, TCRdb re-called the multiplex PCR reads, giving one row per CDR3 protein. This sample yields some 370,000 distinct CDR3 sequences, of which roughly a sixth are seen a single time; roughly 2.3% belongs to the top ten.

The source is an adult woman with stable Graves' hyperthyroidism. This chain connects TRBV3-1 to TRBJ2-7; no clear D gene. Sequencing used peripheral blood. This CDR3 is CASSQQLTQDAEQYF. CDR3 nucleotide sequence: TGTGCCAGCAGCCAACAACTCACCCAGGACGCGGAGCAGTACTTC.